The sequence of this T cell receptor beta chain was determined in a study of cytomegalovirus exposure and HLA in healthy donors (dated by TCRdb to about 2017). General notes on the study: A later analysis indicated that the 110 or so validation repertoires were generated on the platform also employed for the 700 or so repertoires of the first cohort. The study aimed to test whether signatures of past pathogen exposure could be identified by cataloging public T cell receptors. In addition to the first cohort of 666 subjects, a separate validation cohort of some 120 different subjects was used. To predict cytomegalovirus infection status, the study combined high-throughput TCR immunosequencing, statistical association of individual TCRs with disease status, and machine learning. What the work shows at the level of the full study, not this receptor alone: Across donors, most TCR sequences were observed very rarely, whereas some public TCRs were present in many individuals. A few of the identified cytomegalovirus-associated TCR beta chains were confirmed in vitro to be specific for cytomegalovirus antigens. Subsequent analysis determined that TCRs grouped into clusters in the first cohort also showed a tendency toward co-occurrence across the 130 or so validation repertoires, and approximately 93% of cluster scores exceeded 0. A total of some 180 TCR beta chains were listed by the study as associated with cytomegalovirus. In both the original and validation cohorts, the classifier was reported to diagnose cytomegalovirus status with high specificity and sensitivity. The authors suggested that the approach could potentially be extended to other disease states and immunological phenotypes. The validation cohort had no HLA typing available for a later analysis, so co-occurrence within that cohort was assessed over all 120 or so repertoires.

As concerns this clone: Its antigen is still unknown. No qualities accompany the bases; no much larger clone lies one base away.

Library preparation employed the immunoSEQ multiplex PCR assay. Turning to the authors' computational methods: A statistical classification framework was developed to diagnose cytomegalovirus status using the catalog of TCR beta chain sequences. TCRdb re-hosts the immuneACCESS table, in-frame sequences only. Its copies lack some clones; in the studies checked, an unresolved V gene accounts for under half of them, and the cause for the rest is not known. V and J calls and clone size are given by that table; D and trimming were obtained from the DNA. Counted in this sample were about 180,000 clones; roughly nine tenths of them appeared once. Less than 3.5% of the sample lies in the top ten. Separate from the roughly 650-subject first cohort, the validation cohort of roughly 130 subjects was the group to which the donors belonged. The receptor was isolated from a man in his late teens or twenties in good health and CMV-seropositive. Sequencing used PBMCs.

The nucleotide sequence is given as TGTGCCAGCAGGAAGGGGGTTTCTGAAGCTTTCTTT. The encoded protein is CASRKGVSEAFF. The chain couples TRBV6-5 to TRBJ1-1; the D segment could be TRBD1, given 6 matching bases. CDR1 and CDR2 (MNHEY, SVGAGI) derive from the germline V gene. From the cysteine up to the phenylalanine, the CDR3 has a length of 12 residues. The retained sequence is limited to the CDR3, 36 bases, with the frame set at the first base. The junction carries 11 bases between V and J, which are trimmed by 6 bases and 6 bases respectively.